The rows below give T cell receptor beta chains drawn from one sample of a study of early T cells in non-severe SARS-CoV-2 infection. TCRdb re-called the 5' RACE reads through MiXCR, storing one row per CDR3 protein. This table has tens of thousands of distinct CDR3 sequences, about 9.4% appearing once. Here the sequenced sample was whole blood, taken at baseline. Receptor source: an adult who was a healthcare worker with PCR-confirmed SARS-CoV-2 infection or an uninfected control (not recorded which). Both conserved end residues are part of each CDR3.

J gene | V gene | CDR3 protein
TRBJ2-5 | TRBV20-1 | CSARHSGEETQYF
TRBJ2-5 | TRBV11-2 | CASSLDPYQETQYF
TRBJ2-7 | TRBV5-1 | CASTRPGGEQYF
TRBJ2-7 | TRBV2 | CASSVKLHESTYEQYF
TRBJ2-5 | TRBV5-8 | CASSWGSGSRQETQYF
TRBJ2-3 | TRBV3-1 | CASSHGLADTQYF
TRBJ2-1 | TRBV20-1 | CSARDLAGSHNEQFF
TRBJ1-4 | TRBV7-8 | CASSDGGANEKLFF
TRBJ2-3 | TRBV7-9 | CASRMNSGDLAHYSTDTQYF
TRBJ2-7 | TRBV7-6 | CASSSRTGKGNEQYF
TRBJ2-5 | TRBV28 | CASSFARSVETQYF
TRBJ1-5 | TRBV19 | CASSIGGRNQPQHF
TRBJ2-1 | TRBV7-9 | CASSLVGTLGYEQFF
TRBJ2-3 | TRBV6-6 | CASSLLERHTDTQYF
TRBJ2-1 | TRBV5-1 | CASSKAGLVGENEQFF
TRBJ2-3 | TRBV9 | CASSVRGTPDTQYF
TRBJ2-1 | TRBV6-2/TRBV6-3 | CASRLGVGNEQFF
TRBJ2-1 | TRBV5-1 | CASSLGGSSVYNEQFF
TRBJ1-1 | TRBV27 | CASSPLRGGTEAFF
TRBJ1-3 | TRBV14 | CASSQEGGGRGNTIYF
TRBJ1-2 | TRBV20-1 | CSAGQFIYGYTF
TRBJ1-6 | TRBV12-3/TRBV12-4 | CASRFSDSPLHF
TRBJ1-1 | TRBV18 | CASSLSTGRTGEAFF
TRBJ2-5 | TRBV9 | CASSVETSFQETQYF
TRBJ2-7 | TRBV3-1 | CASSPLNQGRNEQYF
TRBJ2-7 | TRBV7-2 | CASSLPTRGALYEQYF
TRBJ2-3 | TRBV30 | CAWSVGGSDTQYF
TRBJ2-6 | TRBV7-9 | CASSVTTGFGANVLTF
TRBJ2-2 | TRBV20-1 | CSATGTSGRTRGGELFF
TRBJ2-7 | TRBV7-9 | CASTPQAGGFEQYF
TRBJ2-7 | TRBV27 | CASSSPGQGAFGGYEQYF
TRBJ1-2 | TRBV7-9 | CASSLEVTRGYTF
TRBJ2-1 | TRBV19 | CASSIRSVSYNEQFF
TRBJ2-5 | TRBV18 | CASSWGQETQYF
TRBJ2-3 | TRBV28 | CASSLPGLQLDTQYF
TRBJ2-5 | TRBV6-5 | CASTLNRGETQYF
TRBJ2-3 | TRBV12-3/TRBV12-4 | CASSLAGGPSTDTQYF
TRBJ2-1 | TRBV6-4 | CASSEGFVRETDEQFF
TRBJ2-2 | TRBV10-3 | CAITPNGGTGELFF
TRBJ2-5 | TRBV7-9 | CASSQSETQYF
TRBJ1-4 | TRBV20-1 | CSARAYRGATNEKLFF
TRBJ2-3 | TRBV28 | CASRKGTDTQYF
TRBJ2-2 | TRBV9 | CASSVRAGRELFF
TRBJ2-7 | TRBV7-8 | CASSWAGQSYEQYF
TRBJ2-2 | TRBV28 | CASSQGQNTGELFF
TRBJ2-7 | TRBV20-1 | CSARDMQGAYEQYF
TRBJ2-7 | TRBV5-1 | CATPLQELDREQYF
TRBJ1-6 | TRBV20-1 | CSASRGSLGNSPLHF
TRBJ1-1 | TRBV14 | CASSQDLRMGATEAFF
TRBJ2-3 | TRBV12-3/TRBV12-4 | CASSLGGGTDTQYF
TRBJ2-3 | TRBV7-3 | CASSSTEPGDTQYF
TRBJ1-4 | TRBV4-1 | CASSFGTGSNEKLFF
TRBJ2-2 | TRBV5-4 | CASSPENTGELFF
TRBJ2-5 | TRBV10-1 | CASSEYRDQETQYF